This T cell receptor beta chain comes out of a study of regulatory T cells in long-lasting Graves disease. Study context: Antithyroid drug use was under 3 months in newly diagnosed Graves' patients.

With respect to this clonotype: A much larger clone differs by one base, so this may be a read error.

Time point meaning: newly diagnosed GD, antithyroid drugs for less than 3 months. RNA isolated from PBMCs was used to make the TCR library. Collection of peripheral blood (around 10 milliliters) was done using EDTA tubes. V gave up 3 bases and J gave up 7 bases; unmatched junction bases: 10. Per germline, CDR1 MNHEY and CDR2 SMNVEV (reference sequence). This CDR3 has 15 amino acids. For TCR beta, libraries came from iRepertoire HTBI primers and Arm-PCR of CDR3 regions. TCRdb analysed the multiplex PCR reads with MiXCR anew, one entry per CDR3 protein. The sample includes 440,000 or so distinct CDR3 sequences, 14% to 15% of them seen just once. These data are also associated with another study on T cells in Graves' hyperthyroidism and ophthalmopathy. That study adds: Diagnostic decisions used clinical symptoms, serum thyroxine and TRAb, thyroid ultrasound and orbital computed tomography. The HTBI set primed first-round TCR CDR3 RT-PCR.

This chain connects TRBV27 to TRBJ2-7, with 9 bases aligning to TRBD2. The material was peripheral blood mononuclear cells (PBMCs), obtained at new diagnosis, from a patient treated with antithyroid drugs. The sequence was obtained from a woman aged 25 to 39 with Graves disease. The CDR3 protein is CASSFGGRGYNEQYF. CDR3 nucleotides: TGTGCCAGCAGTTTTGGCGGGAGGGGGTACAATGAGCAGTACTTC.